A selection of T cell receptor beta chains follows, all from one sample in a study of T cell responses to AZD1222 COVID-19 vaccine. Libraries were prepared by immunoSEQ multiplex PCR; TCRdb keeps only in-frame clonotypes and omits some of them. The table has about 160,000 clones, 75% to 90% seen once. The sample consisted of peripheral blood, taken on day 0 of AZD1222 vaccination. All receptors derive from an adult in good health. CDR3s include the opening cysteine and the closing phenylalanine or tryptophan. The D gene is left open where the match is weak. For some rows the clone size is stated as once, few or many, or as a class when expanded; others skip it.

>TRBV10-3|TRBJ2-2|few|-
CAISESGPKNTGELFF
TGTGCCATCAGTGAGTCGGGACCGAAAAACACCGGGGAGCTGTTTTTT
>TRBV10-1|TRBJ2-3|-|TRBD2
CASSGLAGINAKSTDTQYF
TGCGCCAGCAGTGGACTAGCGGGGATAAACGCGAAAAGCACAGATACGCAGTATTTT
>TRBV6-6|TRBJ2-1|-|TRBD2
CASSPGPTSGGRDEQFF
TGTGCCAGCAGTCCCGGACCTACTAGCGGGGGACGGGATGAGCAGTTCTTC
>TRBV5-8|TRBJ2-2|-|-
CASSLFGGRGATGELFF
TGTGCCAGCAGCTTGTTTGGGGGCAGGGGTGCCACCGGGGAGCTGTTTTTT
>TRBV9|TRBJ1-1|few|-
CASSGGFSAEAFF
TGTGCCAGCAGCGGTGGCTTCAGCGCTGAAGCTTTCTTT
>TRBV7-3|TRBJ2-5|once|TRBD2
CASSSGLAGGRETQYF
TGTGCCAGCAGCTCGGGACTAGCGGGGGGTAGAGAGACCCAGTACTTC
>TRBV6-5|TRBJ1-1|-|-
CASSYRGGDTEAFF
TGTGCCAGCAGTTACCGAGGGGGGGACACTGAAGCTTTCTTT
>TRBV10-1|TRBJ1-1|-|-
CASRKVRLVGTEAFF
TGCGCCAGCAGGAAGGTGAGGTTGGTGGGCACTGAAGCTTTCTTT
>TRBV2|TRBJ1-3|-|TRBD1
CASSVDRASGNTIYF
TGTGCCAGCAGTGTGGACAGGGCTTCTGGAAACACCATATATTTT
>TRBV7-6|TRBJ2-5|-|-
CASSLETQYF
TGTGCCAGCAGCTTAGAGACCCAGTACTTC
>TRBV7-6|TRBJ1-1|-|TRBD1
CASSADRDTEAFF
TGTGCCAGCAGCGCCGACAGGGACACTGAAGCTTTCTTT
>TRBV29-1|TRBJ1-2|-|-
CSGRDIDNYGYTF
TGCAGCGGCCGGGACATAGATAACTATGGCTACACCTTC
>TRBV28|TRBJ2-1|-|-
CASTKAGGEQFF
TGTGCCAGCACCAAGGCCGGTGGTGAGCAGTTCTTC
>TRBV4-3|TRBJ1-3|-|-
CASSQDWGAGAGNTIYF
TGCGCCAGCAGCCAAGATTGGGGGGCGGGCGCTGGAAACACCATATATTTT
>TRBV10-3|TRBJ1-2|-|TRBD1
CAIVGGDRDYTF
TGTGCCATCGTAGGCGGGGACAGGGACTACACCTTC
>TRBV27|TRBJ2-3|-|TRBD1
CASSFLTGGIADTQYF
TGTGCCAGCAGTTTTTTGACAGGGGGCATTGCTGATACGCAGTATTTT
>TRBV3-1/TRBV3-2|TRBJ1-1|-|-
CASSQEGGRFGFF
TGTGCCAGCAGCCAAGAAGGGGGACGGTTTGGTTTCTTT
>TRBV5-6|TRBJ1-1|-|-
CASSRGSGPEAFF
TGTGCCAGCAGTCGGGGGTCAGGCCCTGAAGCTTTCTTT
>TRBV19|TRBJ1-2|-|-
CASSILGANYGYTF
TGTGCCAGTAGTATACTGGGGGCCAACTATGGCTACACCTTC
>TRBV5-1|TRBJ2-5|-|TRBD1
CASRPTGQASWETQYF
TGCGCCAGCAGACCTACGGGACAGGCGAGCTGGGAGACCCAGTACTTC
>TRBV7-9|TRBJ2-6|once|-
CASMPSGSGANVLTF
TGTGCCAGCATGCCGAGTGGTTCTGGGGCCAACGTCCTGACTTTC
>TRBV10-3|TRBJ1-1|-|TRBD1
CAISATGMDTEAFF
TGTGCCATCAGCGCGACAGGGATGGACACTGAAGCTTTCTTT